This T cell receptor (beta chain) came from a study of T cells in localized non-small cell lung cancer. Overall study findings and caveats: Adjacent uninvolved lung tissue had the highest T cell clonality, exceeding tumor.

Remarks on this clone: Its target is not known.

Generated by immunoSEQ multiplex PCR, the TCRdb table keeps only in-frame clones and is missing some. The sample records over 30,000 clones, roughly 88% being singletons. This receptor was identified in a woman aged 35 to 75 with stage I lung adenocarcinoma. The sample consisted of peripheral blood, taken before any cancer treatment.

The CDR3: CATSSGQKYNEQFF. The CDR3 nucleotides are TGTGCCACCAGCAGCGGACAGAAATACAATGAGCAGTTCTTC. The rearrangement uses TRBV15 and TRBJ2-1; D is possibly TRBD1 (6 bases). Trimming took 3 bases from V and 4 from J, leaving 10 bases between them. The germline gives CDR1 LNHNV, CDR2 YYDKDF (reference sequence). CDR3 length: 14 residues.